The rows below give T cell receptor beta chains drawn from one sample of a study of PD-1 blockade in mismatch repair-deficient tumors. The table came from immunoSEQ multiplex PCR; TCRdb's copy has only in-frame clones and leaves some out. The table records 20,000 to 25,000 clones, around four fifths of them present only once. This material consisted of peripheral blood, taken 2 weeks after starting pembrolizumab. The receptors stem from an adult with mismatch repair-deficient cancer. The CDR3 runs from the conserved cysteine through the conserved F or W. The D gene is left open where the match is weak. Expanded clones get a size class; other rows say once, few or many, or leave the size out.

TRBJ2-3,-,TRBV13,TRBD2,CASSPRLAGPSTDTQYF,TGTGCCAGCAGCCCCAGACTAGCGGGACCAAGCACAGATACGCAGTATTTT
TRBJ1-4,-,TRBV30,-,CAWSTRATNEKLFF,TGTGCCTGGAGTACCAGAGCAACTAATGAAAAACTGTTTTTT
TRBJ2-3,few,TRBV4-3,-,CASSQDLGGHTDTQYF,TGCGCCAGCAGCCAGGACCTCGGGGGGCACACAGATACGCAGTATTTT
TRBJ2-7,-,TRBV28,-,CASSLGYINEQYF,TGTGCCAGCAGTTTAGGGTACATCAACGAGCAGTACTTC
TRBJ2-5,once,TRBV6-5,TRBD2,CASSRGSGETQYF,TGTGCCAGCAGTCGCGGGAGCGGGGAGACCCAGTACTTC
TRBJ2-1,-,TRBV9,TRBD1,CASSAGTGLNEQFF,TGTGCCAGCAGCGCCGGGACAGGGTTGAATGAGCAGTTCTTC
TRBJ2-7,-,TRBV11-1,-,CASSLEHSSYEQYF,TGTGCCAGCAGCTTAGAACATAGCTCCTACGAGCAGTACTTC
TRBJ2-1,-,TRBV13,-,CASSLAVEGSNEQFF,TGTGCCAGCAGCTTAGCCGTAGAGGGGTCGAATGAGCAGTTCTTC
TRBJ2-1,-,TRBV30,TRBD2,CAWGGYGRADEGEQFF,TGTGCCTGGGGGGGTTACGGGAGGGCCGACGAGGGTGAGCAGTTCTTC
TRBJ2-7,once,TRBV6-5,TRBD2,CASSYSLAGGPYEQYF,TGTGCCAGCAGTTACTCCCTAGCGGGAGGTCCCTACGAGCAGTACTTC
TRBJ1-1,-,TRBV30,-,CAWSGQAGRGTEAFF,TGTGCCTGGAGTGGCCAGGCCGGCCGTGGCACTGAAGCTTTCTTT
TRBJ2-3,once,TRBV19,TRBD1,CASSWDRDTDTQYF,TGTGCCAGTAGCTGGGACAGAGACACAGATACGCAGTATTTT
TRBJ2-6,-,TRBV13,-,CASSFSGSGANVLTF,TGTGCCAGCAGCTTTTCGGGGTCTGGGGCCAACGTCCTGACTTTC
TRBJ2-7,-,TRBV11-2,-,CASSESTIRAEQYF,TGTGCCAGCAGCGAGAGTACTATCAGGGCCGAGCAGTACTTC
TRBJ2-7,-,TRBV27,-,CASSPDLYTYEQYF,TGTGCCAGCAGTCCCGACCTATACACCTACGAGCAGTACTTC
TRBJ1-2,-,TRBV4-1,TRBD1,CASSQAGTAFGYTF,TGCGCCAGCAGCCAGGCCGGGACAGCATTTGGCTACACCTTC
TRBJ1-1,-,TRBV9,-,CASSLSIGYTEAFF,TGTGCCAGCAGCCTCTCCATCGGGTACACTGAAGCTTTCTTT
TRBJ1-2,-,TRBV29-1,-,CSVGISGQTNYGYTF,TGCAGCGTTGGAATCAGTGGACAGACTAACTATGGCTACACCTTC
TRBJ2-7,few,TRBV5-6,-,CASSSLTVNSYEQYF,TGTGCCAGCAGCTCGTTGACAGTTAATTCCTACGAGCAGTACTTC
TRBJ2-4,-,TRBV27,-,CASSSYPLGKNIQYF,TGTGCCAGCAGTTCCTACCCGTTGGGCAAAAACATTCAGTACTTC
TRBJ2-1,-,TRBV7-3,-,CASSLNSYNEQFF,TGTGCCAGCAGCTTAAACAGCTACAATGAGCAGTTCTTC
TRBJ2-1,-,TRBV7-2,TRBD2,CASSYSGTSGWEGQFF,TGTGCCAGCAGCTACTCCGGGACTAGCGGATGGGAGGGGCAGTTCTTC
TRBJ1-3,-,TRBV30,TRBD1,CAFSGQGAGNTIYF,TGTGCCTTCTCGGGACAGGGAGCTGGAAACACCATATATTTT
TRBJ2-7,-,TRBV10-1,-,CASTRFRTYEQYF,TGCGCCAGCACGAGATTTCGGACCTACGAGCAGTACTTC
TRBJ2-7,-,TRBV5-4,TRBD2,CASSWGGGSSYEQYF,TGTGCCAGCAGCTGGGGAGGCGGGAGCTCCTACGAGCAGTACTTC